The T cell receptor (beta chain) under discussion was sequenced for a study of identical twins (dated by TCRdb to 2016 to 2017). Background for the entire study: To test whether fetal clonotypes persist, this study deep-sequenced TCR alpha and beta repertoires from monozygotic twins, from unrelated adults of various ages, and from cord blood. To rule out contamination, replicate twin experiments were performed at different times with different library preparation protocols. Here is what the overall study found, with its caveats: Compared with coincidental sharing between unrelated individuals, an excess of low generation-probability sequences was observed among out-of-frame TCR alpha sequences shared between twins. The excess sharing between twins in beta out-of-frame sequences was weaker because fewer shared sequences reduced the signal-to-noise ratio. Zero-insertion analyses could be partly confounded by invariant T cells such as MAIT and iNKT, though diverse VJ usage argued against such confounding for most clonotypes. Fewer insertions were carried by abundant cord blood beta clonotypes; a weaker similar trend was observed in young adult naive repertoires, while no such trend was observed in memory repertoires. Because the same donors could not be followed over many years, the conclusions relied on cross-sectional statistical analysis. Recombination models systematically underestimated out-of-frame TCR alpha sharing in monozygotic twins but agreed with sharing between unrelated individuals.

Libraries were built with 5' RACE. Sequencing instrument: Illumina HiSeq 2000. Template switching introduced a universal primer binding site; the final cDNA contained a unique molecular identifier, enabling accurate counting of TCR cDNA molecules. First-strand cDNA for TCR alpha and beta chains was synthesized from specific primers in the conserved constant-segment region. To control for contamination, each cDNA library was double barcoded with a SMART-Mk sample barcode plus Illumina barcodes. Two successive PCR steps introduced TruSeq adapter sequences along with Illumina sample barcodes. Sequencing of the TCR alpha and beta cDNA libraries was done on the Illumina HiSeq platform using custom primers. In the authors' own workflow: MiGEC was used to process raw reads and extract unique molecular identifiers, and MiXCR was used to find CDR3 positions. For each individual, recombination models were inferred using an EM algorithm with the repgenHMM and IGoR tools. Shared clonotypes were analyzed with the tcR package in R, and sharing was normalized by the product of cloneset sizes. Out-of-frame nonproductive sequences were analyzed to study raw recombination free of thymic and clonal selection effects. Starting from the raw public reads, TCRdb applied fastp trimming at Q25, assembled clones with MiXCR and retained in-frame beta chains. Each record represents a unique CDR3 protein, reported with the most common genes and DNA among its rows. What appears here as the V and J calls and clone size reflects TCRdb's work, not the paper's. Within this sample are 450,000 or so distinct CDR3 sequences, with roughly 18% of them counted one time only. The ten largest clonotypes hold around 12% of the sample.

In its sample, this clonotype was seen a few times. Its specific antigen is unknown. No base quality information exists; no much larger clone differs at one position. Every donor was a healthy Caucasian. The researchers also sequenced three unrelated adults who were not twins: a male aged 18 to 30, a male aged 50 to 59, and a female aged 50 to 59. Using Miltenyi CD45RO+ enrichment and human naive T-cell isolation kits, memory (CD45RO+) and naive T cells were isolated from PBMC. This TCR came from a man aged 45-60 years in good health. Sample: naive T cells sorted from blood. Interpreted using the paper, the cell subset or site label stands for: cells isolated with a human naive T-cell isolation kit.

The CDR3 protein sequence reads: CSVRTGLDYEQYF. The DNA reads TGCAGCGTCCGGACAGGACTGGACTACGAGCAGTACTTC. The sequence links TRBV29-1 to TRBJ2-7, with 7 bases aligning to TRBD1. Relative to germline, V is missing 6 bases and J is missing 3 bases, with 8 bases of the junction outside any gene match. From the germline V gene, CDR1 is SQVTM and CDR2 is ANQGSEA. The CDR3 runs 13 residues from the cysteine to the phenylalanine. The DNA shown is the 39-base CDR3, in frame from base 1.